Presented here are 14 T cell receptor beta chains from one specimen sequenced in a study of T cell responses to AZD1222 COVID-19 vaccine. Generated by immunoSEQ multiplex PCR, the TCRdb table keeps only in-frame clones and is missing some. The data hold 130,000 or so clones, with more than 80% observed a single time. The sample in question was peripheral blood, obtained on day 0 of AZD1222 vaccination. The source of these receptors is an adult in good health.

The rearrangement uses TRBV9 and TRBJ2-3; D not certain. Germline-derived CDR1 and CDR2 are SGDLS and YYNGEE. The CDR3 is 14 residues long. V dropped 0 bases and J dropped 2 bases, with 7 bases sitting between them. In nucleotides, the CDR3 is TGTGCCAGCAGCGTAGGACCGACCACAGATACGCAGTATTTT. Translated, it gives CASSVGPTTDTQYF.

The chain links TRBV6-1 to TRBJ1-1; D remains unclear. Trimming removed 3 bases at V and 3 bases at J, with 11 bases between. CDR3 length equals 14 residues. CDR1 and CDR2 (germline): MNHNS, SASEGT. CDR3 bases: TGTGCCAGCAGTGATTGGGAGGGTGACACTGAAGCTTTCTTT. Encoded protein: CASSDWEGDTEAFF.

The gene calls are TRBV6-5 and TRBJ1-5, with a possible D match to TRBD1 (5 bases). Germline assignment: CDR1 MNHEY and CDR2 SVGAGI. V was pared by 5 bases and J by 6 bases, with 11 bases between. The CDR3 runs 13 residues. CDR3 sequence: CASSRGRAQPQHF. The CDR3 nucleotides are TGTGCCAGCAGTCGGGGCAGGGCTCAGCCCCAGCATTTT.

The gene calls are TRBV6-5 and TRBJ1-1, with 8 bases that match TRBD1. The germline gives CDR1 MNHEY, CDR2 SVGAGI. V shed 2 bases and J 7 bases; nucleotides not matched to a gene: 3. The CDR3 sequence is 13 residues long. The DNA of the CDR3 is TGTGCCAGCAGTTACCGGGGACAGGATGAAGCTTTCTTT. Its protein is CASSYRGQDEAFF.

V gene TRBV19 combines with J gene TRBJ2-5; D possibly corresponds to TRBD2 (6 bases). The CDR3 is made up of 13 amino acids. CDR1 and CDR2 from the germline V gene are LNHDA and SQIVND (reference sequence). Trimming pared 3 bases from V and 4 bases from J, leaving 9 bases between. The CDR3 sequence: CASSIEGGETQYF. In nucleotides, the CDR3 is TGTGCCAGTAGTATTGAGGGAGGAGAGACCCAGTACTTC.

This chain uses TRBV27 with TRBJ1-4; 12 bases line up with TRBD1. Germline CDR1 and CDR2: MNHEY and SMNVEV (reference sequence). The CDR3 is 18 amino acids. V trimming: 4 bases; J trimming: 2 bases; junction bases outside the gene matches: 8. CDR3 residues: CASSSGDRGLNTNEKLFF. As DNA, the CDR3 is TGTGCCAGCAGTTCAGGGGACAGGGGGCTTAATACTAATGAAAAACTGTTTTTT.

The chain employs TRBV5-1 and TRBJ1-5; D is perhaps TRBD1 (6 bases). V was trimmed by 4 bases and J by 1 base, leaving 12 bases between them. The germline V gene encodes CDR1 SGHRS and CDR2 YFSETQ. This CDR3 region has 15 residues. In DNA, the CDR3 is TGCGCCAGCAGCCCGGGACACCTAAGCAATCAGCCCCAGCATTTT. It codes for CASSPGHLSNQPQHF.

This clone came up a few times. For the CDR3, the DNA is TGTGCCAGCAGCCTTCCTGACAGCTCTGGAAACACCATATATTTT. This translates into CASSLPDSSGNTIYF. The genes are TRBV5-6 and TRBJ1-3; D possibly corresponds to TRBD1 (5 bases). The length of the CDR3 is 15 residues. Trimming took off 4 bases at V and 0 bases at J, with 11 bases between the two ends. The germline CDR1 and CDR2 sequences are SGHDT and YYEEEE. The full variable domain, rest sourced from reference TRBV5-6 and TRBJ1-3, is DAGVTQSPTHLIKTRGQQVTLRCSPKSGHDTVSWYQQALGQGPQFIFQYYEEEERQRGNFPDRFSGHQFPNYSSELNVNALLLGDSALYLCASSLPDSSGNTIYFGEGSWLTVV.

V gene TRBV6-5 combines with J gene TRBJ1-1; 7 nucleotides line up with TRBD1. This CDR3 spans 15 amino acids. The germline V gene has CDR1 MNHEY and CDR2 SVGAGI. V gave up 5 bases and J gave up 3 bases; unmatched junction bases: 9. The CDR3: CASSLNRGRDTEAFF. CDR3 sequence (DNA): TGTGCCAGCAGTCTCAACAGGGGACGAGACACTGAAGCTTTCTTT.

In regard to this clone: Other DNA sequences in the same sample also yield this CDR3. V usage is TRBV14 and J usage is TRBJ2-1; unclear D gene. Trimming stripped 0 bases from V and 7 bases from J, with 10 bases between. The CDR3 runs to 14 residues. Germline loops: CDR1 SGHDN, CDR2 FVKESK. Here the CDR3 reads CASSQDIGRNEQFF. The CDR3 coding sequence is TGTGCCAGCAGCCAAGATATAGGCCGGAATGAGCAGTTCTTC.

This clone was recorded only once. CDR3 coding DNA: TGTGCCAGCAGTTTAGACAGGGGGACCTACAATGAGCAGTTCTTC. Translating gives CASSLDRGTYNEQFF. This chain connects TRBV27 to TRBJ2-1; 9 bases fit TRBD1. Germline-derived CDR1 and CDR2 are MNHEY and SMNVEV (reference sequence). The length of the CDR3 is 15 residues. Trimming removed 2 bases from V and 2 bases from J; junction bases left unmatched: 1.

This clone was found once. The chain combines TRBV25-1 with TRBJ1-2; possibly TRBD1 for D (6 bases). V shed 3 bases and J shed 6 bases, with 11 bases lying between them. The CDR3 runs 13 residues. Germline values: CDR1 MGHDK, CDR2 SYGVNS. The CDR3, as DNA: TGTGCCAGCAGTGATTCAGGGGCGGATGGCTACACCTTC. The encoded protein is CASSDSGADGYTF.

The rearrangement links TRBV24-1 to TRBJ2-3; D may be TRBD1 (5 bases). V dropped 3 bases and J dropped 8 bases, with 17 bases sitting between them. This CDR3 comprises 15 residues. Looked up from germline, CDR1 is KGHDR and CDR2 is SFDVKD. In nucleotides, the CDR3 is TGTGCCACCAGTGATCCCACTAAAGGGGCCATTACGCAGTATTTT. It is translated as CATSDPTKGAITQYF.

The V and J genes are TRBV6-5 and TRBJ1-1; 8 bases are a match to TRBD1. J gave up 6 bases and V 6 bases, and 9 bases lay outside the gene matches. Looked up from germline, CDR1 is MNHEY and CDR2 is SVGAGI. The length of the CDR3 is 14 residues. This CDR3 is CASRLDRGGSEAFF. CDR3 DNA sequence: TGTGCCAGCAGGTTAGACAGGGGCGGATCTGAAGCTTTCTTT.